Following are 24 T cell receptor beta chains from one sample sequenced in a study of early T cells in non-severe SARS-CoV-2 infection. TCRdb itself ran the 5' RACE reads through MiXCR, one entry per CDR3 protein. There are some 29,000 distinct CDR3 sequences in the sample; about 6% occur only once, and almost 6% lies in the top ten. Sequenced: whole blood. Source of these receptors: an adult who was a healthcare worker with PCR-confirmed SARS-CoV-2 infection or an uninfected control (not recorded which).

A few counts support this clonotype. This sequence joins TRBV20-1 and TRBJ2-7; TRBD2 matches at 8 bases. This CDR3 contains 13 residues. CDR1 is DFQATT and CDR2 is SNEGSKA in the germline V gene (reference sequence). J gave up 3 bases and V 6 bases, and 7 bases lay outside the gene matches. The CDR3 spells CSADPGLVYEQYF. DNA for the CDR3: TGCAGTGCGGACCCGGGACTAGTCTACGAGCAGTACTTC.

Many counts were recorded for this clonotype. The chain is built from TRBV20-1 and TRBJ2-5; 8 bases line up with TRBD2. CDR1 and CDR2 from the germline V gene are DFQATT and SNEGSKA (reference sequence). The junction had 10 bases not matched to a gene; V was cut back by 1 base and J by 3 bases. The length of the CDR3 is 16 residues. DNA of the CDR3: TGCAGTGCTAGAGGACTTAGCGGGGTGATGAAAGAGACCCAGTACTTC. Its protein product is CSARGLSGVMKETQYF.

V is TRBV6-2 or TRBV6-3 and J is TRBJ2-1; D remains unclear. The length of the CDR3 is 14 residues. V dropped 0 bases and J dropped 9 bases, with 12 bases sitting between them. Per germline, CDR1 MNHEY and CDR2 SVGEGT. Here the CDR3 DNA reads TGTGCCAGCAGTTACTCTTCCACGCTGGGTGAGCAGTTCTTC. Translated, it gives CASSYSSTLGEQFF.

At least ten counts were recorded for this clonotype. This chain joins TRBV18 and TRBJ2-3, with D unclear. Germline V lookup: CDR1 KGHSH, CDR2 LQKENI. There are 16 residues in the CDR3. The germline V and J ends were trimmed by 3 bases and 2 bases, with 15 bases remaining between them. CDR3 residues: CASSPFSLRDTDTQYF. The CDR3 DNA sequence: TGTGCCAGCTCACCTTTTTCCCTTCGCGACACAGATACGCAGTATTTT.

This clonotype was recorded at least ten times. The V and J genes are TRBV10-1 and TRBJ2-3; 10 bases fit TRBD2. The germline V gene has CDR1 WNHNN and CDR2 SYGVQD (reference sequence). This CDR3 has 15 residues. With 5 bases clipped from V and 5 bases from J, the junction kept 7 bases outside the gene matches. The CDR3 reads CASSSSGGAVDTQYF. The CDR3 DNA sequence: TGCGCCAGCAGTTCAAGCGGGGGGGCCGTAGATACGCAGTATTTT.

This clonotype was picked up many times. The chain uses TRBV5-4 and TRBJ2-1, with 8 bases aligning to TRBD2. Germline CDR1 reads SGHNT; CDR2 reads YYREEE (reference sequence). This CDR3 is built from 15 residues. Germline trimming cut 0 bases from V and 8 bases from J; bases unmatched to any gene: 7. DNA of the CDR3: TGTGCCAGCAGCTTGGCCGACGGGGGGGCCCATGAGCAGTTCTTC. Its translation: CASSLADGGAHEQFF.

This clonotype was counted many times. This chain uses TRBV4-3 with TRBJ1-1; possibly TRBD1 for D (6 bases). Germline V gene data show CDR1 as LGHNA and CDR2 as YSLEER. The CDR3 runs to 16 residues. V shed 0 bases and J shed 5 bases, with 16 bases lying between them. The DNA of the CDR3 is TGCGCCAGCAGCCAAGATTACGGCAGGGGAATGACTGAAGCTTTCTTT. Protein sequence: CASSQDYGRGMTEAFF.

This clonotype was counted ten times or more. This chain's CDR3 is CASRAGGQGDTQYF. In DNA, the CDR3 is TGCGCCAGCCGGGCGGGGGGCCAGGGAGATACGCAGTATTTT. The chain has TRBV5-1 and TRBJ2-3, with TRBD2 identical over 8 bases. After removal of 7 bases from V and 5 bases from J, the junction contained 9 bases not matched to a gene. The length of the CDR3 is 14 residues. CDR1 is SGHRS and CDR2 is YFSETQ in the germline V gene.

The V gene is TRBV29-1, the J gene TRBJ2-5, with TRBD1 matching 8 bases. This CDR3 is 13 amino acids long. V lost 7 bases to trimming and J lost 4 bases; unmatched junction nucleotides: 8. Germline-derived CDR1 and CDR2 are SQVTM and ANQGSEA. The CDR3 region has the DNA TGCAGCGGGGTCAGGGGGCGAGGAGAGACCCAGTACTTC. As protein: CSGVRGRGETQYF.

This clonotype was picked up many times. The chain combines TRBV21-1 with TRBJ1-5. TRBV21-1 is marked as a pseudogene. This CDR3 comprises 15 residues. In nucleotides, the CDR3 is TGTGCCAGCAGCAAAGGAGGGCATTTCAATCAGCCCCAGCATTTT. Translating gives CASSKGGHFNQPQHF.

This clonotype has ten or more counts. This chain connects TRBV29-1 to TRBJ1-2; unclear D gene. V dropped 7 bases and J dropped 1 base, with 10 bases sitting between them. The CDR3 loop spans 12 amino acids. Germline-derived CDR1 and CDR2 are SQVTM and ANQGSEA. The CDR3 spells CSAEGLNYGYTF. In DNA, the CDR3 is TGCAGCGCCGAAGGCCTTAACTATGGCTACACCTTC.

The chain couples TRBV24-1 to TRBJ2-2; 11 positions agree with TRBD1. CDR1 KGHDR and CDR2 SFDVKD come from the germline V gene. The CDR3 covers 16 residues. With V trimmed by 4 bases and J by 2 bases, 2 bases remained unmatched. This CDR3 is CATSEWTGGNTGELFF. CDR3 coding DNA: TGTGCCACCAGTGAGTGGACAGGGGGCAACACCGGGGAGCTGTTTTTT.

The gene calls are TRBV15 and TRBJ2-5; TRBD1 matches 7 bases. Germline CDR1 is LNHNV and CDR2 is YYDKDF (reference sequence). V lost 3 bases to trimming and J lost 1 base; unmatched junction nucleotides: 5. This CDR3 is 15 amino acids long. CDR3 sequence reads: CATSSRRDSQETQYF. CDR3 bases: TGTGCCACCAGCAGCAGACGGGACAGCCAAGAGACCCAGTACTTC.

The sample holds a few counts of this clonotype. The CDR3 loop reads CASSALAGGLLVRTDTQYF. The CDR3, as DNA: TGTGCCAGCAGTGCCCTAGCGGGGGGGCTTCTGGTACGCACAGATACGCAGTATTTT. The chain carries TRBV6-1 and TRBJ2-3; TRBD2 aligns across 12 bases. Per germline, CDR1 MNHNS and CDR2 SASEGT. J gave up 1 base and V 4 bases, and 12 bases lay outside the gene matches. The CDR3 covers 19 residues.

This clonotype was recorded many times. This rearrangement joins TRBV29-1 to TRBJ2-3; 9 nucleotides agree with TRBD1. Trimming removed 6 bases from V and 6 bases from J; junction bases left unmatched: 7. The length of the CDR3 is 13 residues. The germline gives CDR1 SQVTM, CDR2 ANQGSEA. The CDR3 spells CSVPGQGSDTQYF. CDR3 bases: TGCAGCGTGCCGGGACAGGGTTCCGATACGCAGTATTTT.

This clonotype is medium-sized. V is TRBV7-9 and J is TRBJ1-2, with D unresolved. This CDR3 contains 11 residues. Germline CDR1 is SEHNR and CDR2 is FQNEAQ (reference sequence). Trimming stripped 4 bases from V and 4 bases from J, with 4 bases between. DNA for the CDR3: TGTGCCAGCAGCTCCATCTATGGCTACACCTTC. Its translation: CASSSIYGYTF.

The chain joins TRBV28 to TRBJ1-6; 11 bases match TRBD1. This CDR3 spans 14 amino acids. J was trimmed by 9 bases and V by 3 bases; bases with no gene match: 1. Germline CDR1 is MDHEN and CDR2 is SYDVKM. CDR3 sequence reads: CASSFGTGGSPLHF. The CDR3 DNA reads as TGTGCCAGCAGTTTCGGGACAGGGGGTTCACCCCTCCACTTT.

This clonotype was recorded many times. The CDR3 loop reads CASSQVTSRGGEQYF. DNA for the CDR3: TGCGCCAGCAGCCAAGTAACTTCCCGAGGGGGCGAGCAGTACTTC. The chain links TRBV4-3 to TRBJ2-7, with a weak D call TRBD1 (6 bases). CDR1 is LGHNA and CDR2 is YSLEER in the germline V gene. Trimming removed 1 base from V and 6 bases from J, with 16 bases in between. The CDR3 runs 15 residues.

This clonotype is termed medium-sized. CDR3 in DNA: TGTGCCAGCAGCTTTAGTGCCCCCCACTCTGGGGACTATGGCTACACCTTC. This codes for CASSFSAPHSGDYGYTF. V is TRBV11-2 and J is TRBJ1-2, with D unresolved. The CDR3 is 17 amino acids. The germline V gene encodes CDR1 SGHAT and CDR2 FQNNGV. With 3 bases removed from V and 3 bases from J, the gap between germline ends came to 20 bases. Filled out from reference TRBV11-2 and TRBJ1-2, the complete variable domain reads EAGVAQSPRYKIIEKRQSVAFWCNPISGHATLYWYQQILGQGPKLLIQFQNNGVVDDSQLPKDRFSAERLKGVDSTLKIQPAKLEDSAVYLCASSFSAPHSGDYGYTFGSGTRLTVV.

This clonotype was detected ten times or more. The chain uses TRBV20-1 and TRBJ1-6; the match to TRBD1 covers 7 bases. J gave up 3 bases and V 3 bases, and 14 bases lay outside the gene matches. Germline CDR1 DFQATT, CDR2 SNEGSKA (reference sequence). This CDR3 contains 18 residues. The CDR3 protein is CSASPTLSQGVYNSPLHF. CDR3 DNA sequence: TGCAGTGCTAGCCCTACACTTTCCCAGGGGGTCTATAATTCACCCCTCCACTTT.

This clonotype was counted many times. V usage is TRBV6-5 and J usage is TRBJ2-6; D is ambiguous. The V and J ends lost 0 bases and 0 bases respectively, with 6 bases between them. The CDR3 length is 16 residues. Germline-derived CDR1 and CDR2 are MNHEY and SVGAGI. CDR3 DNA sequence: TGTGCCAGCAGTTACTCCGGTACCTCTGGGGCCAACGTCCTGACTTTC. It specifies CASSYSGTSGANVLTF.

Sample share makes this clonotype medium-sized (0.01 to 0.1%). The chain carries TRBV27 and TRBJ2-7; 9 positions match TRBD1. J lost 3 bases, V lost 6 bases, and 6 bases had no gene match. Germline CDR1 is MNHEY and CDR2 is SMNVEV (reference sequence). The CDR3 spans 14 residues. The CDR3 here is CASRGTGYYYEQYF. The CDR3 region has the DNA TGTGCCAGCAGGGGGACAGGGTACTACTACGAGCAGTACTTC.

This clonotype was observed many times. The V and J genes are TRBV5-5 and TRBJ1-6; no clear D gene. CDR3 length equals 14 residues. Trimming shortened V by 0 bases and J by 7 bases, and 8 bases separated the two germline ends. Germline assignment: CDR1 SGHKS and CDR2 YYEKEE (reference sequence). The CDR3 DNA reads as TGTGCCAGCAGCTTGGCCCGGCACAATTCACCCCTCCACTTT. Its translation: CASSLARHNSPLHF.

This clonotype has only a few counts. The chain uses TRBV20-1 and TRBJ2-5; 11 bases are a match to TRBD2. This CDR3 region has 13 residues. Germline V gene sequence: CDR1 DFQATT, CDR2 SNEGSKA (reference sequence). The V segment lost 1 base and the J segment 5 bases; nucleotides outside the gene matches: 0. The CDR3 loop is CSARGLAGETQYF. As DNA, the CDR3 is TGCAGTGCTAGAGGACTAGCGGGGGAGACCCAGTACTTC.